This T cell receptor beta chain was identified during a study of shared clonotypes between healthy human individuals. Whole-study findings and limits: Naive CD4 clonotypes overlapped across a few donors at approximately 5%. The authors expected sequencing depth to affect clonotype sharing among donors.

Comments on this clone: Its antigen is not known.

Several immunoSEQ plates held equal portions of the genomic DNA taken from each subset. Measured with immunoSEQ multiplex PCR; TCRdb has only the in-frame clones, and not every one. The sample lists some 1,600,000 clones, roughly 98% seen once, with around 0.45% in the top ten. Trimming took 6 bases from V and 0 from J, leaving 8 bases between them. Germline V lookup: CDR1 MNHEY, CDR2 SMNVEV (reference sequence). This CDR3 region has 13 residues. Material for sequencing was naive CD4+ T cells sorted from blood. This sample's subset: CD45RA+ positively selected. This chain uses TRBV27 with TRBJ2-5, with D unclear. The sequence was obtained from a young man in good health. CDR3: CASRRTHQETQYF. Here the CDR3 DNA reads TGTGCCAGCAGGAGAACTCACCAAGAGACCCAGTACTTC.